Listed below are T cell receptor beta chains from one sample, sequenced in a study of T cell changes during pregnancy in multiple sclerosis. Assay used: immunoSEQ multiplex PCR; TCRdb lists only in-frame clones, some missing. Here the sample spans about 61,000 clones, over 90% being singletons. This sample comprised CD8+ T cells from peripheral blood mononuclear cells, obtained in the third trimester of pregnancy. The origin of the receptors is a female donor with multiple sclerosis, enrolled in a pregnancy study. Each CDR3 is given with its conserved first and last residue. Clone size is given for some rows only: seen once, a few or many times, or a class if the clone is expanded.

clone_size	v_call	j_call	cdr3_aa
-	TRBV28	TRBJ2-7	CASSTQGYEQYF
-	TRBV30	TRBJ2-1	CAWNTGGYEQFF
-	TRBV6-5	TRBJ2-5	CASSNSPGQRKETQYF
-	TRBV30	TRBJ2-7	CAWSLRTSVLVGGYEQYF
-	TRBV9	TRBJ1-2	CASSVGLAGNSYGYTF
-	TRBV5-1	TRBJ2-3	CASSSVELSTDTQYF
-	TRBV28	TRBJ2-7	CASTPDRGLSEQYF
-	TRBV25-1	TRBJ2-5	CASRLAGEIQETQYF
-	TRBV27	TRBJ2-2	CASAGLTNTGELFF
-	TRBV19	TRBJ2-7	CASSQEGGGWYEQYF
-	TRBV28	TRBJ1-2	CASSFGQGASWFNYGYTF
-	TRBV6-5	TRBJ2-3	CASSYLNDNTDTQYF
-	TRBV15	TRBJ2-2	CATSLSLDRGTGELFF
-	TRBV6-1	TRBJ2-7	CASSEALGGSYEQYF
-	TRBV11-2	TRBJ2-1	CASSWGGTSGYNEQFF
-	TRBV19	TRBJ1-1	CASSPYRDDTEAFF
-	TRBV13	TRBJ1-1	CASSHRGLDTEAFF
-	TRBV29-1	TRBJ1-1	CSVTLQGRAFF
-	TRBV5-6	TRBJ2-1	CASSFNGRRSEQFF
-	TRBV27	TRBJ1-1	CASSLSTGFTEAFF
-	TRBV5-4	TRBJ2-7	CASSPGLAQYEQYF
-	TRBV5-5	TRBJ2-7	CASSLGLAGSSYEQYF
-	TRBV6-1	TRBJ1-1	CASSEASDGGTEAFF
-	TRBV7-9	TRBJ1-5	CASSMGGPQHF
-	TRBV27	TRBJ2-1	CASSLQTELYNEQFF
-	TRBV18	TRBJ2-1	CASSPQAGLAGGDEQFF
-	TRBV15	TRBJ1-2	CATSRTENYGYTF
-	TRBV7-2	TRBJ2-7	CASSHSTSFHEQYF
-	TRBV21-1	TRBJ1-5	CASSLPERPADNQPQHF
once	TRBV19	TRBJ2-3	CASRDSTDTQYF
-	TRBV14	TRBJ2-3	CASSQDPLTSRTDTQYF
-	TRBV7-3	TRBJ2-5	CASSEGTSGEETQYF
-	TRBV19	TRBJ2-2	CASSAGTGGDTGELFF
-	TRBV9	TRBJ1-2	CASSARQDGYTF
-	TRBV7-9	TRBJ2-7	CASSYSGYEQYF